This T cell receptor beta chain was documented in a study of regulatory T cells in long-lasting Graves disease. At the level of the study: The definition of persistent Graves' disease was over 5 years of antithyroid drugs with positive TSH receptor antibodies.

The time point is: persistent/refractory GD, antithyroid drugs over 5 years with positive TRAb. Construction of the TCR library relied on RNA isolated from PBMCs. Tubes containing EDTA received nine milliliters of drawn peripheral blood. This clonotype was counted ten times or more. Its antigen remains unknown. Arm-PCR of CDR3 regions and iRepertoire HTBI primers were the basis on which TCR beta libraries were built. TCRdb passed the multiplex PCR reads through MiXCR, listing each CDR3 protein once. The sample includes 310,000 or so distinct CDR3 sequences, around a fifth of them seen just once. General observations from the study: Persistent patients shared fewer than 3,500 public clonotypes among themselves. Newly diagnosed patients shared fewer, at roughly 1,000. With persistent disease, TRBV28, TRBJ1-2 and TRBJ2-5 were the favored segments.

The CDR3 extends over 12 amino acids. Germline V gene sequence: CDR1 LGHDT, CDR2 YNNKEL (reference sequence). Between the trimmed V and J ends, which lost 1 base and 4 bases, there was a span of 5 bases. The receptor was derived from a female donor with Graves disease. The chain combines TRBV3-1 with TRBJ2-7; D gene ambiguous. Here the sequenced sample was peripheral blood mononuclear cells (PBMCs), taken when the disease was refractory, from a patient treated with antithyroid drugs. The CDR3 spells CASSQGQYEQYF. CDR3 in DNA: TGTGCCAGCAGCCAAGGTCAATACGAGCAGTACTTC.